The source of this T cell receptor beta chain is a study of PD-1 blockade in classical Hodgkin lymphoma. Study-wide background: A 3 mg/kg intravenous dose of nivolumab was received by patients every 2 weeks. Study results and caveats: It was CD4+ TCR diversity, not CD8+, that rose significantly by C4D1. Those patients who began receiving nivolumab less than 1 year after ASCT had lower diversity, and they were excluded.

Libraries were prepared by immunoSEQ multiplex PCR; TCRdb keeps only in-frame clonotypes and omits some of them. The sample includes 53,000 or so clones, roughly 80% seen only once; the top ten take approximately 15%. Germline lookup yields CDR1 GTSNPN and CDR2 SVGIG (reference sequence). CDR3 length: 15 residues. With 2 bases removed from V and 5 bases from J, the gap between germline ends came to 18 bases. Each patient experienced a relapse that followed autologous stem cell transplantation, and brentuximab vedotin exposure varied. This clone was recorded once. Its antigen remains unknown. The chain joins TRBV30 to TRBJ1-1; D is perhaps TRBD1 (6 bases). This TCR came from a human donor with classical Hodgkin lymphoma. Sequencing used peripheral blood mononuclear cells (PBMCs), obtained at baseline. The CDR3 sequence: CAWSSTGHGGTEAFF. The CDR3 DNA follows: TGTGCCTGGAGTAGCACGGGACATGGAGGGACTGAAGCTTTCTTT.